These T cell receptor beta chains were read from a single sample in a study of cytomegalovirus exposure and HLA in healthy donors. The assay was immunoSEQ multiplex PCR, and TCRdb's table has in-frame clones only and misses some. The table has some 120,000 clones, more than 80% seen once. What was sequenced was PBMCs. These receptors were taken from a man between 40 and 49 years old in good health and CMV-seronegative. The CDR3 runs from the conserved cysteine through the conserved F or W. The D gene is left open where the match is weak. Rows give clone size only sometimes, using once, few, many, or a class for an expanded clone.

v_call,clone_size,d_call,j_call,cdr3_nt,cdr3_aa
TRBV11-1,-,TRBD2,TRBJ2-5,TGTGCCAGCAGCGCCGTACTAGCGGAGGGCCAAGAGACCCAGTACTTC,CASSAVLAEGQETQYF
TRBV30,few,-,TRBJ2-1,TGTGCCTGGAGTGGAACAGGCAATGAGCAGTTCTTC,CAWSGTGNEQFF
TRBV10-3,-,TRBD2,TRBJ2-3,TGTGCCATCACACCTAGCGGGGGGGCCTTCACAGATACGCAGTATTTT,CAITPSGGAFTDTQYF
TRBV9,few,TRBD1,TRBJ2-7,TGTGCCAGCAGCGTAGAGGGACAGAGCTCCTACGAGCAGTACTTC,CASSVEGQSSYEQYF
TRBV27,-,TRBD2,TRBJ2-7,TGTGCCAGCAGTCCCTGGACTAGCGGGGCCTCCTACGAGCAGTACTTC,CASSPWTSGASYEQYF
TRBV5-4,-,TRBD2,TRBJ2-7,TGTGCCAGCAGCTTGAACCTAGCGGGGGACGAGCAGTACTTC,CASSLNLAGDEQYF
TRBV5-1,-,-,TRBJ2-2,TGCGCCAGCAGCTTGGAATTTATGGCGGTCGCGAACACCGGGGAGCTGTTTTTT,CASSLEFMAVANTGELFF
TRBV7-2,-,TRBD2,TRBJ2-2,TGTGCCAGCAGCTCCGGACTAGCCTCCGGGGAGCTGTTTTTT,CASSSGLASGELFF
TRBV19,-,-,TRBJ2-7,TGTGCCAGTAGTATAGACGGGGGCTACGAGCAGTACTTC,CASSIDGGYEQYF
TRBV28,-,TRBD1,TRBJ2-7,TGTGCCAGCAGACCCCCCGGAGGACAGGGGGAGTACGAGCAGTACTTC,CASRPPGGQGEYEQYF
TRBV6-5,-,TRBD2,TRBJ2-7,TGTGCCAGCAGTTACTCGGCGGCGGGAGTCTACGAGCAGTACTTC,CASSYSAAGVYEQYF
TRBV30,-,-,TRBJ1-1,TGTGCCTGGAGTGTGTCGGGTATCGGGAACACTGAAGCTTTCTTT,CAWSVSGIGNTEAFF
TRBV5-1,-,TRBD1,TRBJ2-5,TGCGCCAGCAGCTTGGGGGGACAGGGAAAAGAGACCCAGTACTTC,CASSLGGQGKETQYF
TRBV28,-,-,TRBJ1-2,TGTGCCACCAACGGCGGGGTCTATGGCTACACCTTC,CATNGGVYGYTF
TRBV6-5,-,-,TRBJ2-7,TGTGCCAGCCGCCGAGGCCACTCCTACGAGCAGTACTTC,CASRRGHSYEQYF
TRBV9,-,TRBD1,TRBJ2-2,TGTGCCAGCAGCGAGAGGACAGGGGCGGCCGGGGAGCTGTTTTTT,CASSERTGAAGELFF
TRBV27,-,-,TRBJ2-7,TGTGCCAGCAGTCCCCGACAGGACCGCTCCTACGAGCAGTACTTC,CASSPRQDRSYEQYF
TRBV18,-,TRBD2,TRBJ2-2,TGTGCCAGCTCACCACGGGCAGCGGGGGTGATAACCGGGGAGCTGTTTTTT,CASSPRAAGVITGELFF
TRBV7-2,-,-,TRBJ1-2,TGTGCCAGCAGCTTATCGGAGGGGAACTATGGCTACACCTTC,CASSLSEGNYGYTF
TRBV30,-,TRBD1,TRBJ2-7,TGTGCCTGGAGGAGGGGACAGGGGGGTGGGTCCTACGAGCAGTACTTC,CAWRRGQGGGSYEQYF
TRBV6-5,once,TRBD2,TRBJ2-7,TGTGCCAGCAGTTCCCCGGGTAGCGGGGCTTACGAGCAGTACTTC,CASSSPGSGAYEQYF
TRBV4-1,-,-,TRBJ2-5,TGCGCCAGCAACCCGGCGGGCGGGCCAGAGACCCAGTACTTC,CASNPAGGPETQYF
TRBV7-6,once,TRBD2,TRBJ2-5,TGTGCCAGCAGCCGAAACGGAGCGGGGGGGATCCAAGAGACCCAGTACTTC,CASSRNGAGGIQETQYF
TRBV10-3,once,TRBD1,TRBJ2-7,TGTGCCATCAGTAACCAGGGACAGGGGGCGAACGAGCAGTACTTC,CAISNQGQGANEQYF
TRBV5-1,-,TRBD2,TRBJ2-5,TGCGCCAGCAGCTTGTCTAGCGGGAGACGGGTCCAAGAGACCCAGTACTTC,CASSLSSGRRVQETQYF
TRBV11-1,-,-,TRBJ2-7,TGTGCCAGCAGCTTAAGCGGTTACGAGCAGTACTTC,CASSLSGYEQYF
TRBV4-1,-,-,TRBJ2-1,TGCGCCAGCAGCCATAGCAGGGACAATGAGCAGTTCTTC,CASSHSRDNEQFF
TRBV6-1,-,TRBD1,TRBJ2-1,TGTGCCAGCAAGTTCGACAGGGGGCCAAATGAGCAGTTCTTC,CASKFDRGPNEQFF
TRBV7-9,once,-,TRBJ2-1,TGTGCCAGCACCGGCGGGTCCTACAATGAGCAGTTCTTC,CASTGGSYNEQFF
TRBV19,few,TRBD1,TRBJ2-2,TGTGCCAGCAACAGCAGGAACAGGGGGCTCACCGGGGAGCTGTTTTTT,CASNSRNRGLTGELFF
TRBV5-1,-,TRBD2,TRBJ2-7,TGCGCCAGCAGCTCCACTAGCGGTCCCTACGAGCAGTACTTC,CASSSTSGPYEQYF
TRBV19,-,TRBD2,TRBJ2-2,TGTGCCAGTAGCAATCGAGCGGGAGGGCCGCACACCGGGGAGCTGTTTTTT,CASSNRAGGPHTGELFF
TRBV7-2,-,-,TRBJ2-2,TGTGCCAGCAGCTTAGGGGGGGACACCGGGGAGCTGTTTTTT,CASSLGGDTGELFF
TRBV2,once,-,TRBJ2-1,TGTGCCAGCAATTTTTTACTAGCTGAAGGGCAGTTCTTC,CASNFLLAEGQFF
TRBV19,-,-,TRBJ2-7,TGTGCCAGTAGTAGGTTCTTTGGCGGCCCCTACGAGCAGTACTTC,CASSRFFGGPYEQYF
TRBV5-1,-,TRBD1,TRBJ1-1,TGCGCCAGCAGCCCTGACAGGGTGGGTATGGACACTGAAGCTTTCTTT,CASSPDRVGMDTEAFF
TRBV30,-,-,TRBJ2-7,TGTGCCTCGGACACCGCCTACGAGCAGTACTTC,CASDTAYEQYF
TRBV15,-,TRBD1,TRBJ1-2,TGTGCCACCAGCAAAGGGGGCAGGACAGACTATGGCTACACCTTC,CATSKGGRTDYGYTF
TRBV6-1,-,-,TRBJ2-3,TGTGCCAGCAGTGTCACAGGGTCCACAGATACGCAGTATTTT,CASSVTGSTDTQYF
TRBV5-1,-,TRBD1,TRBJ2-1,TGCGCCAGCAGCAGTGGAGGGACAGGGGACAACAATGAGCAGTTCTTC,CASSSGGTGDNNEQFF
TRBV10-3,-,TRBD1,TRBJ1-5,TGTGCCATCAGCGACAGGGTCAATCAGCCCCAGCATTTT,CAISDRVNQPQHF
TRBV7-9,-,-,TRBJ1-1,TGTGCCAGCAGAAAGGACAGAAACTCGAACACTGAAGCTTTCTTT,CASRKDRNSNTEAFF
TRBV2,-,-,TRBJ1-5,TGTGCCAGCAGTGGGGCAGGGCAGGGTCAGCCCCAGCATTTT,CASSGAGQGQPQHF
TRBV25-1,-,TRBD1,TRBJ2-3,TGTGCCAGCAGTGAATTGGGGACAGGGGGCGGGAGCACAGATACGCAGTATTTT,CASSELGTGGGSTDTQYF
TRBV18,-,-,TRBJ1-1,TGTGCCAGCTCACTCCCCTACGACACTGAAGCTTTCTTT,CASSLPYDTEAFF